The sequence of this T cell receptor (beta chain) was determined in a study of T-cell memory formation after mild COVID-19. The wider study: The study found TCR clusters largely donor specific. The study, taken as a whole, reports: Day 15 to 85 contractors were CD4/CD8 balanced; later expanders leaned CD4+. Among CD4+ contracting clones, most were CM and EM, and CD8+ ones EMRA. Some clones that responded turned up in pre-infection memory, which suggests that cross-reactive memory joined in.

Points on this clonotype: Its cognate antigen is unknown.

TCRdb analysed the 5' RACE reads with MiXCR anew, one entry per CDR3 protein. The table shows about 470,000 distinct CDR3 sequences, with around a sixth occurring only once. The specimen was PBMCs or a T cell subset sorted from them (not recorded which). The sequence was collected from an adult woman who had mild COVID-19 (a few samples of this study predate the infection). Cell type and time point are not known.

The DNA of the CDR3 is TGCGCCAGCAGCTTGGCGACTACGGAGACCCAGTACTTC. Translation: CASSLATTETQYF. The chain employs TRBV5-1 and TRBJ2-5; D is perhaps TRBD2 (5 bases). The V and J ends lost 0 bases and 5 bases respectively, with 8 bases between them. This CDR3 contains 13 residues. From germline, CDR1 is SGHRS and CDR2 YFSETQ.